The entry that follows covers one T cell receptor (beta chain) sequence. Its target is unknown. Terminally differentiated effector memory CD45RA+ cells were left out of the naive CD8 fraction, which was CD45RO-negative and positively selected for CCR7. Participating donors were healthy, HIV-negative adults free of recent acute infections or vaccinations. This entry comes from a study of shared clonotypes between healthy human individuals. Overall study context: Three CD4 naive, three CD4 memory, two CD8 naive and one CD8 memory plate were used per donor. General observations from the study: A few donors showed sharing of approximately 5% of naive CD4 clonotypes.

This CDR3 is 13 amino acids long. The V gene lost 0 bases and the J gene lost 8 bases, with 10 bases spanning the gap. The germline gives CDR1 LGHNA, CDR2 YSLEER. Across several immunoSEQ plates, the genomic DNA of each subset was split evenly. Clones were read by immunoSEQ multiplex PCR, and TCRdb kept only the in-frame ones, dropping some. Among 1.5 million to 2.5 million clones listed, roughly 94% were seen once. The sequencing sample was made of naive CD8+ T cells sorted from blood. The receptor was isolated from a young man in good health. The genes are TRBV4-3 and TRBJ1-2; D gene uncertain. DNA for the CDR3: TGCGCCAGCAGCCAAGATTCCATTTACGGCTACACCTTC. Translation gives CASSQDSIYGYTF.